The clone carrying this TCR beta chain was counted a single time. The data stem from a study of blood T cell repertoires in COVID-19. Study-level information: Specimens from acute and convalescent COVID-19 originated in the United States, Italy and Spain. Sample material is recorded as cDNA or gDNA derived from T cells, B-cell-depleted T cells, or PBMCs.

As processed by the authors: Reference gene primer amplification gave estimated nucleated cell counts. Profiled with immunoSEQ multiplex PCR; TCRdb holds only in-frame clones, not every one. That table gives V, J and clone size, and the DNA gave D and trimming. This sample has approximately 120,000 clones, with around four fifths found just once. V lost 8 bases to trimming and J lost 6 bases; unmatched junction nucleotides: 8. The CDR3 has 14 amino acids. Germline V lookup: CDR1 MNHEY, CDR2 SMNVEV (reference sequence). The chain recombines TRBV27 with TRBJ1-5, with 9 bases that match TRBD1. This TCR was sampled from a woman aged 60-75 years with acute or convalescent COVID-19. The sample was peripheral blood. The CDR3 loop reads CASGTGSPSQPQHF. The CDR3 coding sequence is TGTGCCAGCGGGACAGGGTCCCCTAGTCAGCCCCAGCATTTT.